This T cell receptor (beta chain) was identified during a study of regulatory and conventional T cells in RAG deficiency. The sorted conventional CD4+ T cells were CD25-low and CD127-high, with genomic DNA sequenced. Here immunoSEQ multiplex PCR was the method, and the copy in TCRdb shows in-frame clones only, minus some. The data contain 40,000 to 55,000 clones, more than 80% of them seen just once; the ten biggest clones take up 0.5% to 0.55%. This clone turned up a few times. Antigen: not known. Study-level results: Omenn syndrome and CID/AS patients had 95 to 100-fold fewer unique Treg TCR beta sequences, versus around 10-fold elsewhere. Patient subsets had shorter CDR3s; Omenn Treg-Tconv overlap exceeded 75%.

The germline CDR1 and CDR2 sequences are MNHNS and SASEGT. V was pared by 6 bases and J by 5 bases, with 5 bases of the junction left unmatched. The CDR3 loop spans 14 amino acids. These same data were also listed under a study on regulatory T cells. From that report: Amplification used 52 TRBV primers and 13 TRBJ primers. Regulatory T cells showed the strongest V-J pair restriction and V/J gene skewing among patient repertoires.

The receptor comes from a human donor in good health. Sequencing was carried out using CD4+ effector T cells sorted from blood. V and J are TRBV6-1 and TRBJ2-1; 9 nucleotides align to TRBD1. DNA for the CDR3: TGTGCCAGCAGATCCGGGACAGGGAACAATGAGCAGTTCTTC. Translating gives CASRSGTGNNEQFF.